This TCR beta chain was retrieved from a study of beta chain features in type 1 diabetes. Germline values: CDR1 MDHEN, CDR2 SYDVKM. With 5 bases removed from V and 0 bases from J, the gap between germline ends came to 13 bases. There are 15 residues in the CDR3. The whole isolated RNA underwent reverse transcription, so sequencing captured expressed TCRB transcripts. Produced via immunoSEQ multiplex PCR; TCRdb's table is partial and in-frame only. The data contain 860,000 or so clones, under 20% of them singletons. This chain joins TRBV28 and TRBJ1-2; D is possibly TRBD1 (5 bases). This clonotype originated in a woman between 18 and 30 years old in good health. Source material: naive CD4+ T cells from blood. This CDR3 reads CASSGGTTANYGYTF. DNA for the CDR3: TGTGCCAGCAGTGGCGGGACGACGGCTAACTATGGCTACACCTTC.